The 5 T cell receptor beta chains listed next were all sequenced from one sample in a study of siplizumab effects on memory and regulatory T cells. Using immunoSEQ multiplex PCR, the repertoire was profiled, and TCRdb retains in-frame clones only, with some absent. The table records about 110,000 clones, 92% of them present only once. Material: Tregs sorted from blood. The receptors were sampled from a human donor in good health.

The genes are TRBV19 and TRBJ1-5; the D gene is possibly TRBD1 (5 bases). Germline CDR1 and CDR2: LNHDA and SQIVND (reference sequence). CDR3 length equals 16 residues. Trimming took off 5 bases at V and 5 bases at J, with 19 bases between the two ends. CDR3 sequence reads: CASSPRQGTVYQPQHF. CDR3 sequence (DNA): TGTGCCAGTAGTCCCCGACAAGGGACGGTTTATCAGCCCCAGCATTTT.

V and J are TRBV7-2 and TRBJ2-1; no clear D gene. Germline V lookup: CDR1 SGHTA, CDR2 FQGNSA. V was shortened by 2 bases and J by 4 bases, with 9 bases between the two germline ends. This CDR3 is 14 amino acids long. The CDR3 nucleotides are TGTGCCAGCAGCTTATATGGATCTTACAATGAGCAGTTCTTC. This gives the protein CASSLYGSYNEQFF.

J is TRBJ2-5 and V is TRBV7-9; weak D call: TRBD1 (5 bases). This CDR3 is 15 amino acids long. With 1 base removed from V and 4 bases from J, the gap between germline ends came to 13 bases. Per the germline V gene, CDR1 is SEHNR and CDR2 is FQNEAQ (reference sequence). The chain's CDR3 is CASSLVVPQGETQYF. The CDR3 DNA reads as TGTGCCAGCAGCTTAGTAGTCCCGCAGGGAGAGACCCAGTACTTC.

The chain carries TRBV4-1 and TRBJ2-3, with D possibly being TRBD1 (8 bases). The length of the CDR3 is 16 residues. Germline V lookup: CDR1 MGHRA, CDR2 YSYEKL. V was trimmed by 4 bases and J by 1 base, leaving 15 bases between them. CDR3: CASSPAGQVRTDTQYF. In nucleotides, the CDR3 is TGCGCCAGCAGCCCAGCGGGACAGGTTCGCACAGATACGCAGTATTTT.

The chain joins TRBV6-1 to TRBJ2-3; D is unresolved. V lost 7 bases to trimming and J lost 2 bases, with 16 bases between them. Looked up from germline, CDR1 is MNHNS and CDR2 is SASEGT. The CDR3 is 15 amino acids. CDR3 sequence (DNA): TGTGCCAGCATCCGCCCAACGGGTCCCACAGATACGCAGTATTTT. Translated: CASIRPTGPTDTQYF.